The 32 T cell receptor beta chains in this list originate from one sample, sequenced in a study of control samples from healthy donors and cancer patients. Data came from immunoSEQ multiplex PCR; TCRdb stores just in-frame clones and leaves some out. The data show under 30,000 clones, 75% to 85% seen once. The sequenced sample consisted of PBMCs. The receptors originated from an older woman with head and neck cancer.

This clone was counted a single time. Sequence at one end of the junction differs from germline and may be a read error. This sample also contains other DNA sequences that code for the same CDR3. The V call is TRBV7-7, the J call TRBJ2-3; D might be TRBD2 (6 bases). CDR3 length equals 14 residues. In germline, CDR1 is SSHAT, CDR2 FNYEAQ (reference sequence). The CDR3 DNA reads as TGTGCTAGCAGCTTATCGGGGGGCACAGATACGCAGTATTTT. It is translated as CASSLSGGTDTQYF.

The gene calls are TRBV4-3 and TRBJ2-1; 8 bases line up with TRBD2. Per the germline V gene, CDR1 is LGHNA and CDR2 is YSLEER. J gave up 8 bases and V 1 base, and 10 bases lay outside the gene matches. The CDR3 totals 16 residues. This chain's CDR3 is CASSQAAGTRRDEQFF. DNA for the CDR3: TGCGCCAGCAGCCAAGCGGCAGGGACTAGACGCGATGAGCAGTTCTTC.

Here the CDR3 reads CASSFGTGELFF. DNA of the CDR3: TGTGCCAGCAGCTTTGGTACCGGGGAGCTGTTTTTT. The rearrangement joins TRBV7-9 to TRBJ2-2; D ambiguous. The ends were cut back, 3 bases at V and 5 bases at J, with 4 bases in the middle. This CDR3 has 12 amino acids. Per the germline V gene, CDR1 is SEHNR and CDR2 is FQNEAQ (reference sequence).

This clone showed up just once. The chain links TRBV7-6 to TRBJ2-7, with D perhaps assigned TRBD1 or TRBD2 (5 bases each). The germline CDR1 and CDR2 sequences are SGHVS and FNYEAQ. Trimming stripped 1 base from V and 1 base from J, with 14 bases between. The CDR3 loop spans 16 amino acids. The CDR3 spells CASSLGAGTVSYEQYF. The DNA of the CDR3 is TGTGCCAGCAGCTTAGGGGCCGGGACGGTATCCTACGAGCAGTACTTC.

The V gene is TRBV11-2, the J gene TRBJ2-1; D possibly corresponds to TRBD1 (6 bases). This CDR3 is built from 15 residues. V gave up 0 bases and J gave up 7 bases, with 13 bases separating them. CDR1 is SGHAT and CDR2 is FQNNGV in the germline V gene. The CDR3 loop reads CASSLDSVQGNEQFF. In DNA, the CDR3 is TGTGCCAGCAGCTTAGATTCAGTACAGGGTAATGAGCAGTTCTTC.

The J gene is TRBJ2-5, the V gene TRBV19; possible D gene TRBD2, 5 bases. Between the trimmed V and J ends, which lost 3 bases and 1 base, there was a span of 12 bases. Germline CDR1 and CDR2: LNHDA and SQIVND (reference sequence). There are 15 residues in the CDR3. The CDR3 loop is CASSMNSVLQETQYF. The DNA for the CDR3 is TGTGCCAGTAGTATGAATAGCGTCCTCCAAGAGACCCAGTACTTC.

This chain uses TRBV2 with TRBJ1-6, with D unresolved. The CDR3 totals 15 residues. Germline V CDR1 and CDR2: SNHLY, FYNNEI. Trimming took off 4 bases at V and 3 bases at J, with 10 bases between the two ends. This chain's CDR3 is CASSVQPSYNSPLHF. For the CDR3, the DNA is TGTGCCAGCAGTGTCCAGCCTAGCTATAATTCACCCCTCCACTTT.

The CDR3 sequence is CASRDRGGETQYF. Written as DNA, the CDR3 is TGTGCCAGCAGAGACAGGGGAGGGGAGACCCAGTACTTC. The chain is built from TRBV21-1 and TRBJ2-5; the table's D call TRBD1 went unverified against the DNA. TRBV21-1 is labeled a pseudogene. The CDR3 is 13 amino acids.

This CDR3 reads CASSFSGLAGGSNEQFF. CDR3 DNA sequence: TGTGCCAGCAGCTTCTCGGGACTAGCGGGAGGAAGCAATGAGCAGTTCTTC. The rearrangement links TRBV9 to TRBJ2-1, with 15 bases matching TRBD2. This CDR3 spans 17 amino acids. V shed 4 bases, J shed 6 bases, and the junction held 8 bases outside the gene matches. The germline V gene has CDR1 SGDLS and CDR2 YYNGEE.

This clone was observed a handful of times. This rearrangement joins TRBV4-1 to TRBJ1-2; D is unclear. Trimming removed 0 bases from V and 3 bases from J, with 11 bases in between. Germline V lookup: CDR1 MGHRA, CDR2 YSYEKL. The length of the CDR3 is 15 residues. CDR3 coding DNA: TGCGCCAGCAGCCAAGAGTCACGGCGGGACTATGGCTACACCTTC. This gives the protein CASSQESRRDYGYTF.

To note about this clone: The same CDR3 also results from other DNA sequences found in this sample. The chain uses TRBV3-1 (or the pseudogene TRBV3-2) and TRBJ1-5; perhaps TRBD1 as D (6 bases). Germline-derived CDR1 and CDR2 are LGHDT and YNNKEL (reference sequence). The CDR3 length is 17 residues. V lost 1 base to trimming and J lost 3 bases, with 16 bases between them. CDR3 sequence (DNA): TGTGCCAGCAGCCAAGGCGGGGGGCCTGGGAACAATCAGCCCCAGCATTTT. This sequence encodes CASSQGGGPGNNQPQHF.

V gene TRBV6-6 combines with J gene TRBJ1-2, with D hard to call. Germline-derived CDR1 and CDR2 are MNHNY and SVGAGI (reference sequence). The CDR3 loop spans 16 amino acids. The V end lost 4 bases, the J end lost 3 bases, and 18 bases lay between the germline ends. The CDR3 sequence is CASSSSGTRPHYGYTF. CDR3 nucleotides: TGTGCCAGCAGTTCCTCGGGCACCCGCCCCCACTATGGCTACACCTTC.

This clone occurred once. The rearrangement links TRBV15 to TRBJ2-1; no firm D call. Between the trimmed V and J ends, which lost 0 bases and 2 bases, there was a span of 2 bases. This CDR3 has 13 residues. Germline lookup yields CDR1 LNHNV and CDR2 YYDKDF (reference sequence). The CDR3 nucleotides are TGTGCCACCAGCAGAGAGGCCTACAATGAGCAGTTCTTC. It is translated as CATSREAYNEQFF.

A word on this clone: The junction does not match germline at one end; this may be a read error. This chain links TRBV6-6 with TRBJ2-1; D is perhaps TRBD1 or TRBD2 (5 bases each). This CDR3 is built from 14 residues. Germline V gives CDR1 MNHNY, CDR2 SVGAGI (reference sequence). The CDR3: CASTQGASRNEQLF. The CDR3 DNA reads as TGTGCCAGCACCCAGGGAGCCTCGAGGAATGAGCAGCTCTTC.

The CDR3 is CASSAPRDSQETQYF. The CDR3 nucleotides are TGTGCCAGCAGCGCCCCGCGGGACTCCCAAGAGACCCAGTACTTC. The chain employs TRBV21-1 and TRBJ2-5; no check of the table's D call, TRBD2, against the DNA was made. TRBV21-1 has pseudogene status. The CDR3 runs 15 residues.

V is TRBV10-3 and J is TRBJ1-1, with TRBD1 as a possible D gene (5 bases). V lost 4 bases and J lost 2, with 8 bases in between. CDR1 ENHRY and CDR2 SYGVKD come from the germline V gene. CDR3 size: 13 residues. The CDR3 bases are TGTGCCATCAGTGTCGGGACCAACACTGAAGCTTTCTTT. This codes for CAISVGTNTEAFF.

V gene TRBV5-1 combines with J gene TRBJ2-2; 7 bases match TRBD1. V lost 6 bases to trimming and J lost 4 bases; unmatched junction nucleotides: 6. CDR1 and CDR2 from the germline V gene are SGHRS and YFSETQ. The CDR3 has 14 amino acids. CDR3 in DNA: TGCGCCAGCATTAAGGGGGCAGGCACCGGGGAGCTGTTTTTT. Protein product: CASIKGAGTGELFF.

V gene TRBV5-1 combines with J gene TRBJ2-3, with D unclear. Germline V gene data show CDR1 as SGHRS and CDR2 as YFSETQ. CDR3 length: 15 amino acids. V lost 0 bases and J lost 2, with 10 bases in between. CDR3 amino acids: CASSLEGQDTDTQYF. The CDR3, as DNA: TGCGCCAGCAGCTTGGAGGGCCAGGACACAGATACGCAGTATTTT.

The chain employs TRBV6-2 or TRBV6-3 and TRBJ2-4; 10 bases line up with TRBD1. With 2 bases clipped from V and 1 base from J, the junction kept 2 bases outside the gene matches. Per germline, CDR1 MNHEY and CDR2 SVGEGT. The CDR3 runs 16 residues. The CDR3 nucleotides are TGTGCCAGCAGTTACAAGGGACAGGGGGCCAAAAACATTCAGTACTTC. Its protein is CASSYKGQGAKNIQYF.

CDR3 DNA: TGCGCCAGCAGCCCAGGGACCGTCAATGAGCAGTTCTTC. It translates to CASSPGTVNEQFF. This chain uses TRBV5-1 with TRBJ2-1; D possibly uses TRBD1 or TRBD2 (5 bases each). The length of the CDR3 is 13 residues. From germline, CDR1 is SGHRS and CDR2 YFSETQ. V was trimmed by 4 bases and J by 6 bases, leaving 11 bases between them.

The CDR3 is CSASAGQGNSPLHF. The CDR3 DNA sequence: TGCAGTGCTAGTGCTGGACAGGGAAATTCACCCCTCCACTTT. The V gene is TRBV20-1, the J gene TRBJ1-6; 8 bases align to TRBD1. V trimming: 3 bases; J trimming: 7 bases; junction bases outside the gene matches: 5. Germline assignment: CDR1 DFQATT and CDR2 SNEGSKA (reference sequence). The CDR3 covers 14 residues.

Points on this clone: One end of the junction varies from germline; a read error may be responsible. The CDR3 region has the DNA TGTGCCGGCAGCGACGGGGGTGGTGATACGCAGTATTTT. Its protein is CAGSDGGGDTQYF. The chain couples TRBV11-3 to TRBJ2-3; the D gene is possibly TRBD2 (6 bases). The germline V gene encodes CDR1 SGHNT and CDR2 YENEEA. The CDR3 is 13 residues long. The full variable domain, rest sourced from reference TRBV11-3 and TRBJ2-3, is EAGVVQSPRYKIIEKKQPVAFWCNPISGHNTLYWYLQNLGQGPELLIRYENEEAVDDSQLPKDRFSAERLKGVDSTLKIQPAELGDSAVYLCAGSDGGGDTQYFGPGTRLTVL.

To note about this clone: Germline is not matched at one junction end, which may reflect a read error. This rearrangement joins TRBV3-1 (or the pseudogene TRBV3-2) to TRBJ2-7; TRBD2 aligns across 9 bases. This CDR3 is built from 15 residues. Germline CDR1 LGHDT, CDR2 YNNKEL (reference sequence). Here the CDR3 DNA reads TGTGCCAGCACCCAAGGACTAGCGCTAACCTACGAGCAGTACTTC. Amino acid sequence: CASTQGLALTYEQYF.

This clone is a singleton in its sample. J is TRBJ1-6 and V is TRBV3-1 (or the pseudogene TRBV3-2); 9 bases are shared with TRBD1. The CDR3 contains 15 residues. J was trimmed by 7 bases and V by 2 bases; bases with no gene match: 3. Germline V CDR1 and CDR2: LGHDT, YNNKEL (reference sequence). CDR3 in DNA: TGTGCCAGCAGCCAATTACAGGGGGCAAATTCACCCCTCCACTTT. Amino acid sequence: CASSQLQGANSPLHF.

The chain joins TRBV5-1 to TRBJ1-4, with TRBD1 identical over 7 bases. Germline values: CDR1 SGHRS, CDR2 YFSETQ. The CDR3 totals 15 residues. V lost 1 base to trimming and J lost 6 bases; unmatched junction nucleotides: 6. The chain's CDR3 is CASSLQTGLDEKLFF. Here the CDR3 DNA reads TGCGCCAGCAGCTTGCAGACAGGGTTAGATGAAAAACTGTTTTTT.

The chain is built from TRBV5-6 and TRBJ2-4; tentatively, D is TRBD1 or TRBD2 (5 bases each). Trimming removed 2 bases from V and 0 bases from J, with 18 bases in between. Germline CDR1 reads SGHDT; CDR2 reads YYEEEE. This CDR3 contains 18 residues. Here the CDR3 reads CASSFWGTGLRAKNIQYF. The CDR3 nucleotides are TGTGCCAGCAGCTTCTGGGGGACCGGACTTAGAGCCAAAAACATTCAGTACTTC.

The rearrangement joins TRBV11-2 to TRBJ1-1; the D gene is possibly TRBD1 (5 bases). The CDR3 contains 15 residues. Trimming pared 0 bases from V and 0 bases from J, leaving 8 bases between. Germline loops: CDR1 SGHAT, CDR2 FQNNGV. CDR3 sequence (DNA): TGTGCCAGCAGCTTAGAGTCAGGGATGAACACTGAAGCTTTCTTT. Its protein product is CASSLESGMNTEAFF. Complete variable domain (other parts from reference TRBV11-2 and TRBJ1-1): EAGVAQSPRYKIIEKRQSVAFWCNPISGHATLYWYQQILGQGPKLLIQFQNNGVVDDSQLPKDRFSAERLKGVDSTLKIQPAKLEDSAVYLCASSLESGMNTEAFFGQGTRLTVV.

In regard to this clone: This specimen includes other DNA sequences encoding the same CDR3. The rearrangement links TRBV4-2 to TRBJ2-7, with D perhaps being TRBD1 or TRBD2 (5 bases each). The ends were cut back, 1 base at V and 4 bases at J, with 17 bases in the middle. This CDR3 region has 16 residues. Germline loops: CDR1 LGHNA, CDR2 YNFKEQ. In DNA form, the CDR3 reads TGTGCCAGCAGCCAAGTAACAACGGGGCAGCCTTACGAGCAGTACTTC. The encoded protein is CASSQVTTGQPYEQYF.

The chain joins TRBV5-5 to TRBJ1-2; the match to TRBD1 covers 7 bases. The CDR3 covers 20 residues. Germline V gives CDR1 SGHKS, CDR2 YYEKEE (reference sequence). V trimming: 4 bases; J trimming: 0 bases; junction bases outside the gene matches: 21. The CDR3 loop reads CASSPEGQTASSPSNYGYTF. CDR3 sequence (DNA): TGTGCCAGCAGCCCGGAGGGACAGACAGCCTCGTCCCCGTCTAACTATGGCTACACCTTC.

This clone ranks as medium-sized (0.01 to 0.1%). This chain links TRBV7-9 with TRBJ2-7; 8 bases match TRBD1. This CDR3 has 16 amino acids. CDR1 SEHNR and CDR2 FQNEAQ come from the germline V gene (reference sequence). Unmatched junction bases numbered 8, after V lost 3 bases and J lost 1 base. In nucleotides, the CDR3 is TGTGCCAGCAGCTTCAATTTCAGGACAGGGTCCTACGAGCAGTACTTC. Its protein is CASSFNFRTGSYEQYF.

The chain couples TRBV19 to TRBJ1-5, with TRBD1 identical over 8 bases. The germline V gene encodes CDR1 LNHDA and CDR2 SQIVND (reference sequence). The CDR3 sequence is 15 residues long. With V trimmed by 5 bases and J by 5 bases, 8 bases remained unmatched. In DNA, the CDR3 is TGTGCCAGTAGTCCTCGGACAGGGACTGATCAGCCCCAGCATTTT. Amino acid sequence: CASSPRTGTDQPQHF. Variable domain in full (rest from reference TRBV19 and TRBJ1-5): DGGITQSPKYLFRKEGQNVTLSCEQNLNHDAMYWYRQDPGQGLRLIYYSQIVNDFQKGDIAEGYSVSREKKESFPLTVTSAQKNPTAFYLCASSPRTGTDQPQHFGDGTRLSIL.

This chain connects TRBV7-2 to TRBJ1-5; D ambiguous. CDR1 and CDR2 (germline): SGHTA, FQGNSA. This CDR3 region has 15 residues. Trimming stripped 1 base from V and 5 bases from J, with 12 bases between. CDR3 in DNA: TGTGCCAGCAGCTTAGTAGCCGGATGGGATCAGCCCCAGCATTTT. Encoded protein: CASSLVAGWDQPQHF.